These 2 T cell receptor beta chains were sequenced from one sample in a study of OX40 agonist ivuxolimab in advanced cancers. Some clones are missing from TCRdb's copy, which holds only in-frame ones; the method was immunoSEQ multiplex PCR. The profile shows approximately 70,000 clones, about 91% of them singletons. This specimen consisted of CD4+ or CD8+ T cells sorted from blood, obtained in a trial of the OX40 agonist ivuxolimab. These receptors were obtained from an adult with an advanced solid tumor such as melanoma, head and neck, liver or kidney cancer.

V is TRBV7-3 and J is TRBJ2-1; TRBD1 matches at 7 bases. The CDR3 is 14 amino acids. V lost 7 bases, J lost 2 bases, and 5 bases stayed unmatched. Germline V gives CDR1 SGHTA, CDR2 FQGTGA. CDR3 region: CASNWDRPYNEQFF. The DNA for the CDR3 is TGTGCCAGCAACTGGGACAGACCCTACAATGAGCAGTTCTTC.

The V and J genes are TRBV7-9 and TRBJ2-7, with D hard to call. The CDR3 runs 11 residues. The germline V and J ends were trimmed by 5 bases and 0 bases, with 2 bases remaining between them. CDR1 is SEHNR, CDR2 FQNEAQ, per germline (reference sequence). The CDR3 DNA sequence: TGTGCCAGCAGCCACTCCTACGAGCAGTACTTC. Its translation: CASSHSYEQYF.